This T cell receptor (beta chain) was found in a study of graft-versus-host responses after intestinal transplantation (dated by TCRdb to about 2021). For the wider study: The transplants that recipients received were multivisceral, liver-intestinal, or isolated intestinal. Bulk TCR-beta CDR3 sequencing was used to track graft-versus-host and host-versus-graft alloreactive T cell clones in the graft, circulation and bone marrow after intestinal transplantation. The cohort enrolled about two dozen intestinal transplant recipients, one of whom was a retransplant, and a few patients without pretransplant specimens were excluded. Alloreactive clones were identified by sequencing pre-transplant mixed lymphocyte reaction products and comparing them with unstimulated pre-transplant donor and recipient T cells. Every recipient was given anti-thymocyte globulin induction, followed by approximately three years of maintenance tacrolimus and steroids. A peak of at least 4% donor T cells among recipient peripheral blood mononuclear cells was the definition used for donor T cell macrochimerism. Rather than being sequenced by the commercial service, samples from a few later patients were sequenced in-house on an Illumina MiSeq and processed with MiXCR. Broad study findings and their caveats: In patients with donor T cell macrochimerism, the allografts had high GvH to HvG T cell clonal ratios. The conclusions were limited by the relatively low number and heterogeneity of the intestinal transplant patients. GvH clones were found in recipient bone marrow, and some of the GvH clones appeared earlier in ileal mucosa or blood, which is consistent with an intestinal mucosal origin. Early after transplant, peak levels of circulating GvH clones were found to be associated with declines in HvG clones.

Counted from cysteine to phenylalanine, this CDR3 has 13 amino acids. Of the read, only the CDR3 DNA is kept; its 39 bases are in frame from base 1. Trimming takes 8 bases from V and 12 bases from J, and the germline ends sit 20 bases apart. CDR1 MNHEY and CDR2 SVGAGI are derived from the germline V gene. The library relied on the immunoSEQ multiplex PCR assay. For most patients, genomic DNA was isolated using the Qiagen DNeasy Blood and Tissue Kit and was shipped frozen to Adaptive Biotechnologies for TCR sequencing. For most patients, genomic DNA was subjected to high-throughput TCR-beta CDR3 sequencing by Adaptive Biotechnologies. The authors' pipeline ran thus. TCR sequencing data were retrieved from Adaptive's ImmunoSEQ software for more than 15 patients, whereas a few other patients were processed with MiXCR and VDJtools. To correct CD4 versus CD8 sorting errors, sequences present in both subsets at a frequency ratio below 5:1 were removed. CDR3 nucleotide sequences shared between donor and recipient were removed because their origin could not be assigned. At least 2-fold expansion over unstimulated cells and a minimum CFSE-low frequency of 0.002% (template counts) or 0.001% (read counts) were required for clones to be classified as alloreactive. Clones detected in sequenced pre-transplant spleen, lymph node, or MLR CFSE-low populations of the donor or recipient were defined as mappable. Cumulative frequency of alloreactive clones was calculated as a percentage of all sequences weighted by copy number. Held by TCRdb, this immuneACCESS table contains in-frame sequences only and omits some clones. Under half of the omission traces to an unresolved V gene where checked; the cause of the rest is unknown. The DNA was the basis for D and trimming; V, J and clone size are from that table. In all, the sample holds 35,000 to 50,000 clones, and about 93% of those were seen once. Over 20% of the sample is taken by the ten largest.

A remark on this clone: Its cognate antigen has yet to be identified. No base quality information exists; no much larger clone differs at one position.

The time point tag for this specimen amounts to: cells obtained before transplantation from donor or recipient. CD3+CD4+ and CD3+CD8+ populations were FACS-sorted from unstimulated pre-transplant donor and recipient cells taken from spleen or lymph nodes. The sequence was collected from a human donor who was the organ donor for an intestinal transplant. The receptor chain draws on TRBV6-5 and TRBJ2-1, with a weak D call of TRBD2 (6 bases match). The sequencing here drew on unstimulated CD8+ T cells sorted from spleen or lymph node cells, taken before transplant. The CDR3 region reads CASGGFGRDGQFF. The nucleotide sequence reads TGTGCCAGCGGAGGTTTCGGGCGGGACGGGCAGTTCTTC.